This T cell receptor (beta chain) was recovered during a study of blood T cell repertoires in COVID-19 (dated by TCRdb to about 2020). Regarding the study in general: Collaborator samples came from the United States, Italy and Spain and covered acute and convalescent phases of COVID-19. Subjects who had been exposed to COVID-19, were actively infected with it, or had recovered from it provided the deeply sampled blood TCRbeta repertoires that made up the dataset. A de-identified subject ID, COVID-19 status, age in years and sex were almost always included in the sample metadata. The prospective study material was composed of cDNA or gDNA derived from T cells, B-cell-depleted T cells, or PBMCs. Samples came from the ongoing ImmuneRACE study (first 160 participants) plus 1,254 subjects from 6 global collaborators. Where available, HLA class I and class II types were taken from metadata supplied by the sample provider and were not determined by assay-based typing. The repertoires were made available in a free public database intended to serve as a resource for research on the immune response to SARS-CoV-2.

TCRbeta CDR3 regions were amplified from genomic DNA using the immunoSEQ Assay, a bias-controlled multiplex PCR. Concerning the study's data processing: The number of nucleated cells in each sample was estimated by amplification of reference gene primers within the assay. Sequence reads were collapsed and filtered to measure the absolute abundance of every unique TCRbeta CDR3 rearrangement. For each sample, productive Simpson clonality was calculated as the square root of Simpson's diversity index over productive rearrangements. TCRdb re-hosts the immuneACCESS table, in-frame sequences only. Its copies lack some clones; in the studies checked, an unresolved V gene accounts for under half of them, and the cause for the rest is not known. V and J calls and clone size come straight from that table; D and trimming were deduced from the DNA. This sample holds roughly 500,000 clones; about 88% were observed only once. Roughly 1% of the sample is taken by the ten largest.

Unmatched junction bases come to 3, with V trimmed by 2 bases and J by 3 bases. CDR3 length: 15 amino acids, cysteine to phenylalanine. Just CDR3 DNA is preserved here, 45 bases in frame from base 1. The germline V gene provides CDR1 SGHRS and CDR2 YFSETQ. To note about this clone: Its antigen has not been determined. The record has no base qualities; no much larger clone is one base away.

Study-wide conclusions, independent of this receptor: How much clinical and demographic metadata was included differed by source and by participant, and the metadata was provided uncurated.

One collaborating source in Seattle enrolled patients while the patients were actively infected and followed the patients over time throughout the course of disease. The collaborating institutions used their own protocols to collect whole blood in K2EDTA tubes. For TCRbeta analysis, collaborator samples were shipped as frozen whole blood, as isolated PBMCs, or as DNA extracted from either sample type. The sequenced sample consisted of peripheral blood. The sequence came from a man younger than 35 with COVID-19, enrolled during active disease. The chain employs TRBV5-1 and TRBJ2-3, and 10 junctional nucleotides match TRBD2. The nucleotide sequence reads TGCGCCAGCAGCTTAGCGGGGGGGAAAACAGATACGCAGTATTTT. This translates into CASSLAGGKTDTQYF.